Given below is one T cell receptor (beta chain) in context. No antigen is known for it. This entry is derived from a study of T cell responses to AZD1222 COVID-19 vaccine. TCRdb's copy holds only in-frame clones and misses some; the assay was immunoSEQ multiplex PCR. The sample lists over 90,000 clones; over 80% were seen once. Whole-study results and caveats: There were repertoire samples only from the period after the peak T cell response.

Trimming left V 0 bases short and J 1 base short, with 7 bases between. CDR3 length: 14 residues. In germline, CDR1 is GTSNPN, CDR2 SVGIG (reference sequence). This rearrangement joins TRBV30 to TRBJ1-5; D is undetermined. Sequencing used peripheral blood, obtained on day 0 of AZD1222 vaccination. This TCR was recovered from an adult in good health. The CDR3 loop reads CAWSVEGSNQPQHF. The CDR3 DNA reads TGTGCCTGGAGTGTAGAGGGAAGCAATCAGCCCCAGCATTTT.